This T cell receptor (beta chain) was found in a study of control samples from healthy donors and cancer patients. In germline, CDR1 is SEHNR, CDR2 FQNEAQ (reference sequence). V was clipped by 5 bases and J by 4 bases, with 7 bases between them. The CDR3 is made up of 12 amino acids. This clone has just one count. Profiling relied on immunoSEQ multiplex PCR, and the TCRdb table lists in-frame clones only, not all of them. This table has some 120,000 clones, roughly 93% appearing once. V usage is TRBV7-9 and J usage is TRBJ2-3; D may be TRBD2 (5 bases). This receptor was taken from a man aged 25-45 years in good health. The source material was blood. CDR3 coding DNA: TGTGCCAGCAGCCCTAGCCCAGATACGCAGTATTTT. Amino acid sequence: CASSPSPDTQYF.